This T cell receptor (beta chain) stems from a study of graft-versus-host responses after intestinal transplantation. Study-level information: Transplants were multivisceral, liver-intestinal, or isolated intestinal. Tacrolimus plus steroids were given to all recipients for approximately 3 years, preceded by anti-thymocyte globulin induction. Study-level findings and limits: GvH clones were found in recipient marrow; some appeared first in ileum or blood.

Clones were sequenced by immunoSEQ multiplex PCR, and TCRdb holds only the in-frame ones, with some missing. The data hold roughly 13,000 clones, with approximately 84% observed a single time. Germline loops: CDR1 SNHLY, CDR2 FYNNEI. V gave up 5 bases and J gave up 2 bases; unmatched junction bases: 12. This CDR3 has 17 amino acids. As for this clone: Its matching antigen is unknown.

Sequencing was performed on PBMCs, taken after intestinal transplantation. The receptor's source is a human patient who received an intestinal transplant, so some T cells may come from the graft donor. The gene calls are TRBV2 and TRBJ1-2; 9 bases fit TRBD1. This CDR3 reads CASSLPGQGSRNYGYTF. CDR3 nucleotides: TGTGCCAGCAGTCTACCGGGACAGGGAAGTCGGAACTATGGCTACACCTTC.